These 25 T cell receptor beta chains share one sample of origin, sequenced in a study of blood T cell repertoires in COVID-19. The data were produced by immunoSEQ multiplex PCR, yet TCRdb's version contains in-frame clones alone and is incomplete. This sample has about 97,000 clones, with 90% to 95% found just once. The sequencing sample was made of peripheral blood. The receptors were gathered from a man aged 50-59 years with acute or convalescent COVID-19.

J is TRBJ2-1 and V is TRBV5-8; 9 bases are a match to TRBD2. Trimming removed 5 bases from V and 4 bases from J; junction bases left unmatched: 10. Germline CDR1 and CDR2: SGHTS and YDEGEE. The CDR3 has 16 residues. The chain's CDR3 is CASSSTSGSLYNEQFF. CDR3 DNA sequence: TGTGCCAGCAGTTCAACTAGCGGGTCACTTTACAATGAGCAGTTCTTC.

This chain joins TRBV2 and TRBJ2-2; D is possibly TRBD2 (6 bases). V was trimmed by 5 bases and J by 1 base, leaving 8 bases between them. This CDR3 region has 14 residues. Germline lookup yields CDR1 SNHLY and CDR2 FYNNEI. CDR3 region: CASSPGVNTGELFF. In DNA, the CDR3 is TGTGCCAGCAGTCCGGGAGTGAACACCGGGGAGCTGTTTTTT. Full variable domain (outside the CDR3, taken from reference TRBV2 and TRBJ2-2): EPEVTQTPSHQVTQMGQEVILRCVPISNHLYFYWYRQILGQKVEFLVSFYNNEISEKSEIFDDQFSVERPDGSNFTLKIRSTKLEDSAMYFCASSPGVNTGELFFGEGSRLTVL.

The chain couples TRBV6-5 to TRBJ1-2, with TRBD1 as a possible D gene (5 bases). V was clipped by 4 bases and J by 7 bases, with 10 bases between them. The CDR3 covers 12 residues. Germline V gives CDR1 MNHEY, CDR2 SVGAGI. This CDR3 is CASSSGGTGYTF. CDR3 sequence (DNA): TGTGCCAGCAGTTCCGGGGGGACTGGCTACACCTTC.

This chain uses TRBV19 with TRBJ1-2; D might be TRBD1 (6 bases). The V gene's germline CDR1 is LNHDA and CDR2 SQIVND (reference sequence). The CDR3 contains 13 residues. The V end was cut by 5 bases, the J end by 4 bases, with 11 bases between. The CDR3 protein is CASSLDSLYGYTF. The CDR3 DNA follows: TGTGCCAGTAGTTTGGACAGCCTCTATGGCTACACCTTC.

The genes are TRBV11-2 and TRBJ1-1, with TRBD1 matching 10 bases. The CDR3 covers 14 residues. Germline V CDR1 and CDR2: SGHAT, FQNNGV. V dropped 5 bases and J dropped 6; count of bases not matched to a gene: 6. The CDR3 sequence is CASSIGTGASEAFF. DNA for the CDR3: TGTGCCAGCAGCATCGGGACAGGGGCCTCTGAAGCTTTCTTT.

The chain links TRBV3-1 (or the pseudogene TRBV3-2) to TRBJ2-1; D possibly corresponds to TRBD2 (6 bases). The CDR3 sequence is 13 residues long. V dropped 4 bases and J dropped 9 bases, with 13 bases sitting between them. Germline V gene sequence: CDR1 LGHDT, CDR2 YNNKEL (reference sequence). CDR3 coding DNA: TGTGCCAGCAGCCCCAGACTAGTCGTTGAGCAGTTCTTC. Residues: CASSPRLVVEQFF.

The CDR3 DNA reads TGCGCCAGCAGCTTGTCGAGTTCATCTGGAAACACCATATATTTT. Its protein product is CASSLSSSSGNTIYF. The genes are TRBV5-1 and TRBJ1-3, with D uncertain. CDR3 size: 15 residues. Germline lookup yields CDR1 SGHRS and CDR2 YFSETQ. V was clipped by 1 base and J by 1 base, with 9 bases between them. The complete variable domain, with remaining parts taken from reference TRBV5-1 and TRBJ1-3, reads KAGVTQTPRYLIKTRGQQVTLSCSPISGHRSVSWYQQTPGQGLQFLFEYFSETQRNKGNFPGRFSGRQFSNSRSEMNVSTLELGDSALYLCASSLSSSSGNTIYFGEGSWLTVV.

This clone has more than one count but fewer than ten. The chain combines TRBV28 with TRBJ1-4, with 7 positions matching TRBD1. CDR3 size: 15 residues. The ends lost 8 bases at V and 0 bases at J; junction bases unmatched: 6. In germline, CDR1 is MDHEN, CDR2 SYDVKM. In nucleotides, the CDR3 is TGTGCCAGCCGGGGTGGGACAGCAACTAATGAAAAACTGTTTTTT. This encodes CASRGGTATNEKLFF.

The CDR3 DNA reads as TGTGCCAGCAGCCCGGACAGGGGGGGAGACTATGGCTACACCTTC. It translates to CASSPDRGGDYGYTF. The chain carries TRBV5-4 and TRBJ1-2, with 10 bases that match TRBD1. CDR1 is SGHNT, CDR2 YYREEE, per germline (reference sequence). This CDR3 is 15 amino acids long. The ends lost 4 bases at V and 3 bases at J; junction bases unmatched: 6.

Remarks on this clone: The germline gene is not matched at one end of the junction; a read error may be the cause. V and J are TRBV7-9 and TRBJ2-3, with D perhaps TRBD2 (6 bases). CDR1 and CDR2 from the germline V gene are SEHNR and FQNEAQ (reference sequence). CDR3 length: 12 residues. CDR3 sequence reads: CASSPRAGLRDF. The CDR3 DNA sequence: TGTGCCAGCAGCCCGCGGGCAGGACTAAGGGATTTT. Full variable domain (outside the CDR3, taken from reference TRBV7-9 and TRBJ2-3): DTGVSQNPRHKITKRGQNVTFRCDPISEHNRLYWYRQTLGQGPEFLTYFQNEAQLEKSRLLSDRFSAERPKGSFSTLEIQRTEQGDSAMYLCASSPRAGLRDFGPGTRLTVL.

The rearrangement joins TRBV14 to TRBJ1-2, with D perhaps TRBD1 (5 bases). V lost 4 bases to trimming and J lost 8 bases, with 20 bases between them. This CDR3 has 15 residues. Germline V lookup: CDR1 SGHDN, CDR2 FVKESK. The CDR3: CASSPELRQGGGYTF. The DNA of the CDR3 is TGTGCCAGCAGCCCCGAATTAAGGCAGGGTGGAGGCTACACCTTC. The complete variable domain, with remaining parts taken from reference TRBV14 and TRBJ1-2, reads EAGVTQFPSHSVIEKGQTVTLRCDPISGHDNLYWYRRVMGKEIKFLLHFVKESKQDESGMPNNRFLAERTGGTYSTLKVQPAELEDSGVYFCASSPELRQGGGYTFGSGTRLTVV.

V gene TRBV4-1 combines with J gene TRBJ2-5, with D hard to call. Trimming took 0 bases from V and 4 from J, leaving 12 bases between them. CDR1 and CDR2 from the germline V gene are MGHRA and YSYEKL. The CDR3 has 15 residues. Written as DNA, the CDR3 is TGCGCCAGCAGCCAAGATCCAGGAAAGGTAGAGACCCAGTACTTC. Protein sequence: CASSQDPGKVETQYF.

This chain links TRBV5-6 with TRBJ2-3, with 8 bases identical to TRBD1. The CDR3 runs to 15 residues. The ends lost 1 base at V and 7 bases at J; junction bases unmatched: 8. CDR1 is SGHDT, CDR2 YYEEEE, per germline. CDR3 amino acids: CASSLRGQVSYTQYF. The DNA for the CDR3 is TGTGCCAGCAGCTTGAGGGGACAGGTATCTTATACGCAGTATTTT.

The chain employs TRBV5-8 and TRBJ1-5; D possibly corresponds to TRBD1 (6 bases). This CDR3 has 17 amino acids. In germline, CDR1 is SGHTS, CDR2 YDEGEE. Trimming left V 3 bases short and J 1 base short, with 17 bases between. The CDR3 region has the DNA TGTGCCAGCAGCTCTTCAGGGGTGGGTGGAAGCAATCAGCCCCAGCATTTT. Amino acids: CASSSSGVGGSNQPQHF.

The chain employs TRBV9 and TRBJ1-5; 7 bases are a match to TRBD1. CDR3 length: 12 residues. The V and J ends lost 1 base and 15 bases, in that order; junction bases with no gene match: 7. Germline-derived CDR1 and CDR2 are SGDLS and YYNGEE. CDR3 bases: TGTGCCAGCAGCGTAAAGACAGGGAAGCGGCATTTT. It codes for CASSVKTGKRHF.

This clone was picked up a small number of times. The chain is built from TRBV5-4 and TRBJ1-2; maybe TRBD1 (5 bases). The V end lost 4 bases, the J end lost 8 bases, and 18 bases lay between the germline ends. The CDR3 has 14 residues. The germline V gene has CDR1 SGHNT and CDR2 YYREEE (reference sequence). CDR3 bases: TGTGCCAGCAGCCCCTTCTGGGGCTTCGGGGGCTACACCTTC. Its protein is CASSPFWGFGGYTF. Drawing the rest from reference TRBV5-4 and TRBJ1-2, the complete variable domain is ETGVTQSPTHLIKTRGQQVTLRCSSQSGHNTVSWYQQALGQGPQFIFQYYREEENGRGNFPPRFSGLQFPNYSSELNVNALELDDSALYLCASSPFWGFGGYTFGSGTRLTVV.

The V call is TRBV28, the J call TRBJ2-7; D gene unclear. The CDR3 is 11 amino acids. V dropped 3 bases and J dropped 4 bases, with 4 bases sitting between them. Germline CDR1 MDHEN, CDR2 SYDVKM. DNA of the CDR3: TGTGCCAGCAGTTTCGGGTACGAGCAGTACTTC. Its protein product is CASSFGYEQYF. The full variable domain, rest sourced from reference TRBV28 and TRBJ2-7, is DVKVTQSSRYLVKRTGEKVFLECVQDMDHENMFWYRQDPGLGLRLIYFSYDVKMKEKGDIPEGYSVSREKKERFSLILESASTNQTSMYLCASSFGYEQYFGPGTRLTVT.

This chain joins TRBV5-1 and TRBJ2-7, with D uncertain. The germline gives CDR1 SGHRS, CDR2 YFSETQ. The CDR3 runs to 12 residues. V was clipped by 7 bases and J by 5 bases, with 13 bases between them. The CDR3 reads CASPPLPHEQYF. The CDR3 DNA sequence: TGCGCCAGCCCACCACTCCCCCACGAGCAGTACTTC.

This clone showed up just once. The rearrangement joins TRBV24-1 to TRBJ1-2; D is perhaps TRBD1 (6 bases). The CDR3 extends over 13 amino acids. V was clipped by 5 bases and J by 8 bases, with 14 bases between them. CDR1 and CDR2 (germline): KGHDR, SFDVKD. The CDR3 bases are TGTGCCACCAGTGCTTCCGGGACAAAAGGCTACACCTTC. The encoded protein is CATSASGTKGYTF.

The rearrangement links TRBV27 to TRBJ1-6; 10 bases line up with TRBD1. The CDR3 contains 15 residues. CDR1 and CDR2 from the germline V gene are MNHEY and SMNVEV (reference sequence). J gave up 11 bases and V 3 bases, and 7 bases lay outside the gene matches. This CDR3 is CASSFWTGGQTPLHF. The CDR3 coding sequence is TGTGCCAGCAGTTTTTGGACAGGGGGGCAGACACCCCTCCACTTT.

This chain uses TRBV27 with TRBJ2-1, with 10 bases that match TRBD1. V trimming: 4 bases; J trimming: 2 bases; junction bases outside the gene matches: 2. Germline assignment: CDR1 MNHEY and CDR2 SMNVEV (reference sequence). This CDR3 region has 15 residues. CDR3 sequence reads: CASSWTGGAYNEQFF. The CDR3 region has the DNA TGTGCCAGCAGTTGGACAGGGGGTGCCTACAATGAGCAGTTCTTC.

This rearrangement joins TRBV19 to TRBJ2-1; tentative D call: TRBD1 (5 bases). The CDR3 runs 14 residues. Deletions cut 1 base from V and 6 bases from J, with 10 bases between. From germline, CDR1 is LNHDA and CDR2 SQIVND (reference sequence). The CDR3 sequence is CASSIVRGPNEQFF. DNA of the CDR3: TGTGCCAGTAGTATAGTAAGGGGTCCCAATGAGCAGTTCTTC.

The gene calls are TRBV6-6 and TRBJ2-3, with D maybe TRBD1 (5 bases). Trimming removed 9 bases at V and 2 bases at J, with 12 bases between. Per germline, CDR1 MNHNY and CDR2 SVGAGI (reference sequence). The CDR3 contains 13 residues. CDR3 DNA: TGTGCCAGTAATCAGGGATTCACAGATACGCAGTATTTT. This gives the protein CASNQGFTDTQYF.

The CDR3 region has the DNA TGTGCCAGCAGTTACTCTGGACAGGGCACCTACGAGCAGTACTTC. Translation: CASSYSGQGTYEQYF. V is TRBV6-5 and J is TRBJ2-7; 8 nucleotides align to TRBD1. After removal of 0 bases from V and 2 bases from J, the junction contained 3 bases not matched to a gene. The CDR3 contains 15 residues. CDR1 and CDR2 from the germline V gene are MNHEY and SVGAGI.

J is TRBJ2-7 and V is TRBV9; 12 positions match TRBD2. The CDR3 covers 17 residues. The V gene's germline CDR1 is SGDLS and CDR2 YYNGEE. J was trimmed by 3 bases and V by 0 bases; bases with no gene match: 7. In DNA form, the CDR3 reads TGTGCCAGCAGCGTAGGACTAGCGGGGGCCGGTGACTACGAGCAGTACTTC. Amino acids: CASSVGLAGAGDYEQYF.